What follows describes a single T cell receptor (beta chain). Its antigen is currently unknown. This record belongs to a study of cytomegalovirus exposure and HLA in healthy donors. General study points: Apart from CMV serostatus, no immune exposure information was available.

The primer mix had 60 Vbeta and 13 Jbeta primers. Data came from immunoSEQ multiplex PCR; TCRdb stores just in-frame clones and leaves some out. The repertoire consists of under 150,000 clones, with around 79% occurring once and the leading ten covering about 6.7%. CDR1 is LNHDA and CDR2 is SQIVND in the germline V gene (reference sequence). The trim removed 4 bases at V and 6 bases at J, leaving 3 bases unmatched. The CDR3 consists of 13 residues. The chain employs TRBV19 and TRBJ1-2, with 9 bases fitting TRBD1. The sample comprised PBMCs. The receptor's source is a woman in her thirties or forties in good health and CMV-seropositive. CDR3 DNA sequence: TGTGCCAGTAGTACGGACAGGGGCCATGGCTACACCTTC. As protein: CASSTDRGHGYTF.